This entry lists 17 T cell receptor beta chains sequenced from one sample in a study of cytomegalovirus exposure and HLA in healthy donors. PCR primers comprised 60 Vbeta and 13 Jbeta primers. Data came from immunoSEQ multiplex PCR; TCRdb stores just in-frame clones and leaves some out. The table has about 160,000 clones, about 82% seen once. The sequencing input was PBMCs. The receptor set was obtained from a woman aged 45-60 years in good health and CMV-seropositive.

V usage is TRBV2 and J usage is TRBJ1-1, with 8 bases identical to TRBD1. The germline gives CDR1 SNHLY, CDR2 FYNNEI. The CDR3 is 16 amino acids. V dropped 4 bases and J dropped 4; count of bases not matched to a gene: 11. This CDR3 is CASSAPGTGPSTEAFF. CDR3 nucleotide sequence: TGTGCCAGCAGTGCCCCCGGGACAGGTCCAAGCACTGAAGCTTTCTTT.

The rearrangement links TRBV5-1 to TRBJ2-2, with TRBD1 matching 8 bases. The CDR3 consists of 16 residues. V lost 1 base to trimming and J lost 5 bases; unmatched junction nucleotides: 7. Germline V gene sequence: CDR1 SGHRS, CDR2 YFSETQ. The CDR3 region has the DNA TGCGCCAGCAGCTTGCCCGGGACAGGCGGGACCGGGGAGCTGTTTTTT. Translation gives CASSLPGTGGTGELFF.

The gene calls are TRBV7-9 and TRBJ2-3; D remains ambiguous. V was trimmed by 3 bases and J by 6 bases, leaving 7 bases between them. CDR1 is SEHNR, CDR2 FQNEAQ, per germline (reference sequence). The length of the CDR3 is 12 residues. The CDR3 DNA sequence: TGTGCCAGCAGCTTCTCGGTGGATACGCAGTATTTT. It is translated as CASSFSVDTQYF.

This clone appeared once. This chain links TRBV7-3 with TRBJ2-1, with D hard to call. The germline V gene has CDR1 SGHTA and CDR2 FQGTGA. Trimming pared 5 bases from V and 10 bases from J, leaving 12 bases between. The CDR3 covers 12 residues. CDR3 loop: CASSLNLGEQFF. The CDR3 bases are TGTGCCAGCAGCCTCAACCTAGGAGAGCAGTTCTTC.

Only one count was recorded for this clone. This chain uses TRBV14 with TRBJ2-1; TRBD2 matches 10 bases. The trim removed 4 bases at V and 4 bases at J, leaving 10 bases unmatched. This CDR3 has 17 amino acids. Germline CDR1 reads SGHDN; CDR2 reads FVKESK. In DNA form, the CDR3 reads TGTGCCAGCAGCCCAGATCTAGCGGGAGTGCGGTACAATGAGCAGTTCTTC. Protein sequence: CASSPDLAGVRYNEQFF.

The V and J genes are TRBV5-5 and TRBJ2-5; 8 positions match TRBD2. The germline gives CDR1 SGHKS, CDR2 YYEKEE (reference sequence). Unmatched junction bases numbered 9, after V lost 6 bases and J lost 2 bases. The CDR3 totals 15 residues. The CDR3 DNA reads as TGTGCCAGCACTGGAGTAGCGGGGACACAAGAGACCCAGTACTTC. It encodes CASTGVAGTQETQYF. The full variable domain, in which reference TRBV5-5 and TRBJ2-5 provide the parts outside the CDR3, is DAGVTQSPTHLIKTRGQQVTLRCSPISGHKSVSWYQQVLGQGPQFIFQYYEKEERGRGNFPDRFSARQFPNYSSELNVNALLLGDSALYLCASTGVAGTQETQYFGPGTRLLVL.

Remarks on this clone: Additional DNA sequences in this sample encode the identical CDR3. The V call is TRBV18, the J call TRBJ1-1, with a tentative D call TRBD1 (6 bases). CDR1 KGHSH and CDR2 LQKENI come from the germline V gene. The V gene lost 1 base and the J gene lost 1 base, with 7 bases spanning the gap. The CDR3 runs to 14 residues. CDR3 residues: CASSPQTGNTEAFF. The CDR3 region has the DNA TGTGCCAGCTCACCACAGACAGGGAACACTGAAGCTTTCTTT.

This rearrangement joins TRBV6-1 to TRBJ2-5; D may be TRBD1 (5 bases). Germline loops: CDR1 MNHNS, CDR2 SASEGT. This CDR3 contains 14 residues. V dropped 8 bases and J dropped 2 bases, with 15 bases sitting between them. The chain's CDR3 is CASGKQEAQETQYF. CDR3 nucleotide sequence: TGTGCCAGCGGAAAACAGGAAGCACAAGAGACCCAGTACTTC.

The chain joins TRBV28 to TRBJ2-7, with TRBD2 as a possible D gene (5 bases). The CDR3 has 12 amino acids. Germline V CDR1 and CDR2: MDHEN, SYDVKM. V was pared by 4 bases and J by 8 bases, with 12 bases between. The CDR3 here is CASSSAATKQYF. The DNA for the CDR3 is TGTGCCAGCAGTTCAGCGGCTACGAAGCAGTACTTC.

The rearrangement joins TRBV2 to TRBJ2-1; D is uncertain. Between the trimmed V and J ends, which lost 1 base and 7 bases, there was a span of 8 bases. The CDR3 runs 13 residues. Germline CDR1 and CDR2: SNHLY and FYNNEI. The CDR3 sequence is CASSEVTGNEQFF. CDR3 coding DNA: TGTGCCAGCAGTGAAGTTACGGGTAATGAGCAGTTCTTC.

CDR3 region: CASSLTGNTEAFF. The CDR3 nucleotides read TGTGCCAGCAGCTTAACGGGGAACACTGAAGCTTTCTTT. The chain joins TRBV7-6 to TRBJ1-1; D unclear. The CDR3 loop spans 13 amino acids. The germline V and J ends were trimmed by 2 bases and 1 base, with 5 bases remaining between them. Germline lookup yields CDR1 SGHVS and CDR2 FNYEAQ.

This clone was seen a handful of times. This chain connects TRBV5-4 to TRBJ2-2, with D tentatively TRBD1 (5 bases). The CDR3 is made up of 13 amino acids. V shed 4 bases and J shed 4 bases, with 8 bases lying between them. Germline lookup yields CDR1 SGHNT and CDR2 YYREEE (reference sequence). The CDR3: CASSDSFTGELFF. For the CDR3, the DNA is TGTGCCAGCAGCGACAGTTTCACCGGGGAGCTGTTTTTT.

The J gene is TRBJ2-3, the V gene TRBV27, with D perhaps TRBD2 (5 bases). Germline loops: CDR1 MNHEY, CDR2 SMNVEV (reference sequence). This CDR3 spans 15 amino acids. Trimming pared 3 bases from V and 1 base from J, leaving 11 bases between. The CDR3 DNA is TGTGCCAGCAGTTTCCGCCCCGGGGGCACAGATACGCAGTATTTT. Its translation: CASSFRPGGTDTQYF.

This rearrangement joins TRBV4-2 to TRBJ2-5; D may be TRBD1 (5 bases). This CDR3 spans 14 amino acids. CDR1 LGHNA and CDR2 YNFKEQ come from the germline V gene. Between the trimmed V and J ends, which lost 5 bases and 1 base, there was a span of 11 bases. The CDR3 protein is CASSRGGIQETQYF. CDR3 bases: TGTGCCAGCAGCAGGGGTGGGATCCAAGAGACCCAGTACTTC.

The chain couples TRBV9 to TRBJ2-1; TRBD2 matches 8 bases. The J segment lost 3 bases and the V segment lost 4 bases, leaving 9 bases of the junction unmatched. This CDR3 spans 16 amino acids. Per germline, CDR1 SGDLS and CDR2 YYNGEE. CDR3 DNA: TGTGCCAGCAGCCCCGGTGGACTAGCTGGCTACAATGAGCAGTTCTTC. Translation: CASSPGGLAGYNEQFF.

V and J are TRBV19 and TRBJ1-2; unclear D gene. With 0 bases removed from V and 2 bases from J, the gap between germline ends came to 10 bases. The CDR3 has 15 amino acids. Germline V gene data show CDR1 as LNHDA and CDR2 as SQIVND (reference sequence). In DNA form, the CDR3 reads TGTGCCAGTAGTATAGATTTACACCAGAACTATGGCTACACCTTC. Protein sequence: CASSIDLHQNYGYTF.

The chain carries TRBV27 and TRBJ2-1; D is unclear. In germline, CDR1 is MNHEY, CDR2 SMNVEV (reference sequence). The CDR3 spans 14 residues. V was cut by 3 bases and J by 2 bases, with 8 bases left in between. CDR3 nucleotide sequence: TGTGCCAGCAGTTTTTCTGGCACCTACAATGAGCAGTTCTTC. It specifies CASSFSGTYNEQFF.